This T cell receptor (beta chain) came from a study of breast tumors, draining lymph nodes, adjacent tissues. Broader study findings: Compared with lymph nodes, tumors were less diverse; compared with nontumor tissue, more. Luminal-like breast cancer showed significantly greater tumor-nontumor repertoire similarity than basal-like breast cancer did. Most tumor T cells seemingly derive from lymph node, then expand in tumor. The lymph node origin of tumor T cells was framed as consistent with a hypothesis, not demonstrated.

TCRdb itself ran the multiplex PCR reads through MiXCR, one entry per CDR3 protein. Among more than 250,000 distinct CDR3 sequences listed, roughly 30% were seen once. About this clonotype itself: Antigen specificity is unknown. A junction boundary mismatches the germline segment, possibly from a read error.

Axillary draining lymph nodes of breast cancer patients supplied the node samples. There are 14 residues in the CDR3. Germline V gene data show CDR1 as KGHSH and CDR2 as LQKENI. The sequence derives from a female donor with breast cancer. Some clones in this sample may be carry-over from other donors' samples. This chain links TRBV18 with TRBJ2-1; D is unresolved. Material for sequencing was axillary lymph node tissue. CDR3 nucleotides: TGTGCCAGCTCACCATATCAAAACAGAAATGAGCAGCTCTTC. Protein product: CASSPYQNRNEQLF.